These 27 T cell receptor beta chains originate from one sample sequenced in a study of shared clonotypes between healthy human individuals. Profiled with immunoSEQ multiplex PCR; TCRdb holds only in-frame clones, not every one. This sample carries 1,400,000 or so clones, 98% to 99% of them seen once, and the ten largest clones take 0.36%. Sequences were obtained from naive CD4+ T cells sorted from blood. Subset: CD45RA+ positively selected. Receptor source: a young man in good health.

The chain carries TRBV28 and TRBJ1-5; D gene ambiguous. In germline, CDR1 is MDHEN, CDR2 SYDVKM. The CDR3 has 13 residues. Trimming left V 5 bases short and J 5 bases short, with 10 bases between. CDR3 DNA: TGTGCCAGCAGTCCTACCCCACATCAGCCCCAGCATTTT. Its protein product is CASSPTPHQPQHF.

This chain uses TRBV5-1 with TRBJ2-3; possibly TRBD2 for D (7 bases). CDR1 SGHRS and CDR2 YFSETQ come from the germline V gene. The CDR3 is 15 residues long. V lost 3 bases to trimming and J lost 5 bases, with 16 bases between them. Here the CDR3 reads CASSSEGGRQDTQYF. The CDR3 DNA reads TGCGCCAGCAGCTCCGAGGGGGGGAGGCAAGATACGCAGTATTTT.

CDR3 bases: TGTGCCAGTAGAGGGGGTGCCGGGGAGCTGTTTTTT. Translating gives CASRGGAGELFF. The chain carries TRBV19 and TRBJ2-2, with D perhaps TRBD1 (6 bases). Per the germline V gene, CDR1 is LNHDA and CDR2 is SQIVND (reference sequence). Trimming removed 6 bases from V and 6 bases from J, with 8 bases in between. CDR3 length: 12 amino acids. The full variable domain, with the rest looked up from reference TRBV19 and TRBJ2-2, is DGGITQSPKYLFRKEGQNVTLSCEQNLNHDAMYWYRQDPGQGLRLIYYSQIVNDFQKGDIAEGYSVSREKKESFPLTVTSAQKNPTAFYLCASRGGAGELFFGEGSRLTVL.

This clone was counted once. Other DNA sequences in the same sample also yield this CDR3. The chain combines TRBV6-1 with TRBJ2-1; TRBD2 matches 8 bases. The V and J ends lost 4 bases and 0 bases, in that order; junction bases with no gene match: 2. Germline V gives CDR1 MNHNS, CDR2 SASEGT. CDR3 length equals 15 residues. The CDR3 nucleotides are TGTGCCAGCAGTGGAAGCGGGAGCTCCTACAATGAGCAGTTCTTC. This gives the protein CASSGSGSSYNEQFF.

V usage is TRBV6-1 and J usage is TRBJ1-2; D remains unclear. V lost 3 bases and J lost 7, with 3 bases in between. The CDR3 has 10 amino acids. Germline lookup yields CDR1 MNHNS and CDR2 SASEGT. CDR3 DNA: TGTGCCAGCAGTGACCGTGGCTACACCTTC. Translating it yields CASSDRGYTF.

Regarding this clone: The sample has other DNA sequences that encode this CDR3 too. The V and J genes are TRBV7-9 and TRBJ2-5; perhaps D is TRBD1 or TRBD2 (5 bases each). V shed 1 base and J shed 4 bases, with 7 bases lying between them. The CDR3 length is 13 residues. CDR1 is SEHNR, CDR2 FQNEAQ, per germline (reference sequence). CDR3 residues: CASSLGGRETQYF. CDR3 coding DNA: TGTGCCAGCAGCTTAGGGGGGAGAGAGACCCAGTACTTC.

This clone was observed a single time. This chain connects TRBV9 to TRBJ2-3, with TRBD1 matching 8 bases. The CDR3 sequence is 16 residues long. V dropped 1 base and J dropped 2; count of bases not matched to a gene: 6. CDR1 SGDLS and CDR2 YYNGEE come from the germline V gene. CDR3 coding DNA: TGTGCCAGCAGCGTATTAGGACAGGGTTACACAGATACGCAGTATTTT. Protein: CASSVLGQGYTDTQYF.

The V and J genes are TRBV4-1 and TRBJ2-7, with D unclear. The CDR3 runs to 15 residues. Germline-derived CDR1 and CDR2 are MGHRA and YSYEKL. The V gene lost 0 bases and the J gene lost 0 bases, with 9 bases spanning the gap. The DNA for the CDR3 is TGCGCCAGCAGCCAAGAAGTGGCGCGCTCCTACGAGCAGTACTTC. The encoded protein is CASSQEVARSYEQYF.

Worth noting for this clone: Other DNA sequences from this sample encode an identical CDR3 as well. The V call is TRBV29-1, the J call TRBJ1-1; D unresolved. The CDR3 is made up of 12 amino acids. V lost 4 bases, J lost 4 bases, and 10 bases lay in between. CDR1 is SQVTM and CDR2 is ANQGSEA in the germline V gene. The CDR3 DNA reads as TGCAGCGTTGGTGGATTTGGCACTGAAGCTTTCTTT. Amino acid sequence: CSVGGFGTEAFF. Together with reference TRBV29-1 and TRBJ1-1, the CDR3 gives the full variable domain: SAVISQKPSRDICQRGTSLTIQCQVDSQVTMMFWYRQQPGQSLTLIATANQGSEATYESGFVIDKFPISRPNLTFSTLTVSNMSPEDSSIYLCSVGGFGTEAFFGQGTRLTVV.

Here the CDR3 DNA reads TGTGCCAGCAGCCCGAAGACATGGGGTACAGATACGCAGTATTTT. Its protein is CASSPKTWGTDTQYF. This chain connects TRBV11-2 to TRBJ2-3; no firm D call. V dropped 5 bases and J dropped 3 bases, with 15 bases sitting between them. The CDR3 runs to 15 residues. CDR1 is SGHAT and CDR2 is FQNNGV in the germline V gene.

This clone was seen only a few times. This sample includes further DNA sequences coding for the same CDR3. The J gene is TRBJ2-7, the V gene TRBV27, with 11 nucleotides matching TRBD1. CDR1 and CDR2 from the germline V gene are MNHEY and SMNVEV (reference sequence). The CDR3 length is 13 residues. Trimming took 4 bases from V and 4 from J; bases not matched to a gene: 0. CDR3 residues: CASSWDRGYEQYF. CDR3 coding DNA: TGTGCCAGCAGTTGGGACAGGGGGTACGAGCAGTACTTC.

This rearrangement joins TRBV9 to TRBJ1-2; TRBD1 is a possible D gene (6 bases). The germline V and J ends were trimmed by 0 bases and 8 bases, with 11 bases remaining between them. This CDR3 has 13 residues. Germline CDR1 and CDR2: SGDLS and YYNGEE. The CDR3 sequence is CASSVAGGWGYTF. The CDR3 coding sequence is TGTGCCAGCAGCGTAGCGGGGGGCTGGGGCTACACCTTC.

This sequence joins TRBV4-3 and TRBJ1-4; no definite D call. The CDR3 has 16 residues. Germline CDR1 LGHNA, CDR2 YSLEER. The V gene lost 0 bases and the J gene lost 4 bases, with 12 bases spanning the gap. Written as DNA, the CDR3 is TGCGCCAGCAGCCAAGATTCGCGTCCGGGTAATGAAAAACTGTTTTTT. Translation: CASSQDSRPGNEKLFF.

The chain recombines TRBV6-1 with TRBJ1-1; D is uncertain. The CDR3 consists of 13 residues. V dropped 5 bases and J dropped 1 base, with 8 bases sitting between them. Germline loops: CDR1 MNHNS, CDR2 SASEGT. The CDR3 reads CASSPWGNTEAFF. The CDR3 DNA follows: TGTGCCAGCAGTCCCTGGGGGAACACTGAAGCTTTCTTT.

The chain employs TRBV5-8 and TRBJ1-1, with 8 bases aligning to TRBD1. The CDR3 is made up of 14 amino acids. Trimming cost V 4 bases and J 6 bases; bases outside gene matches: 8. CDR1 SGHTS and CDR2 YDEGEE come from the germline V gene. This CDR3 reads CASSQGQARAEAFF. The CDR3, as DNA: TGTGCCAGCAGCCAGGGACAGGCGCGCGCTGAAGCTTTCTTT. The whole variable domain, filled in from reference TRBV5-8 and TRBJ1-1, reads EAGVTQSPTHLIKTRGQQATLRCSPISGHTSVYWYQQALGLGLQFLLWYDEGEERNRGNFPPRFSGRQFPNYSSELNVNALELEDSALYLCASSQGQARAEAFFGQGTRLTVV.

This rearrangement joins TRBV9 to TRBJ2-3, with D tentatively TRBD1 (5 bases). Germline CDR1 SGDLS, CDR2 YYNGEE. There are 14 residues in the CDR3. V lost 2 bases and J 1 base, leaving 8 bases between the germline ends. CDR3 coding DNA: TGTGCCAGCAGCGTGACAGATGGCACAGATACGCAGTATTTT. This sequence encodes CASSVTDGTDTQYF.

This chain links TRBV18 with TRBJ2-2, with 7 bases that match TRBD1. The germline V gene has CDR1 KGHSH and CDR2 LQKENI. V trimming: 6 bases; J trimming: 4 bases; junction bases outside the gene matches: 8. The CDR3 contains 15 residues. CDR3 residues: CASSHETGFTGELFF. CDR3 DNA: TGTGCCAGCTCCCACGAGACAGGGTTCACCGGGGAGCTGTTTTTT. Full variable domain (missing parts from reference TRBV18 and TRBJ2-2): NAGVMQNPRHLVRRRGQEARLRCSPMKGHSHVYWYRQLPEEGLKFMVYLQKENIIDESGMPKERFSAEFPKEGPSILRIQQVVRGDSAAYFCASSHETGFTGELFFGEGSRLTVL.

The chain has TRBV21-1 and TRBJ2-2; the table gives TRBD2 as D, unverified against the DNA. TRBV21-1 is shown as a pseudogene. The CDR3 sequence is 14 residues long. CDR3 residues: CASSVLRVNGELFF. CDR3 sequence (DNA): TGTGCCAGCAGCGTCCTGCGGGTAAACGGGGAGCTGTTTTTT.

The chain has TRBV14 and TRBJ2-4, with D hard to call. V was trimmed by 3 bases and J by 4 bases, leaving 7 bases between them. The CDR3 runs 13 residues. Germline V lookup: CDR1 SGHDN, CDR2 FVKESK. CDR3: CASSQGFKNIQYF. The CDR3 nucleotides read TGTGCCAGCAGCCAGGGCTTTAAAAACATTCAGTACTTC.

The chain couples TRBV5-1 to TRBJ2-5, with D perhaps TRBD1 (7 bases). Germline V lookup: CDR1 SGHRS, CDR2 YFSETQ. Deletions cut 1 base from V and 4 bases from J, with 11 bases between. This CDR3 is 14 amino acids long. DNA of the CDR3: TGCGCCAGCAGCTTGAGGCAGGGGGGAGAGACCCAGTACTTC. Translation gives CASSLRQGGETQYF. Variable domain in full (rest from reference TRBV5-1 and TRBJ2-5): KAGVTQTPRYLIKTRGQQVTLSCSPISGHRSVSWYQQTPGQGLQFLFEYFSETQRNKGNFPGRFSGRQFSNSRSEMNVSTLELGDSALYLCASSLRQGGETQYFGPGTRLLVL.

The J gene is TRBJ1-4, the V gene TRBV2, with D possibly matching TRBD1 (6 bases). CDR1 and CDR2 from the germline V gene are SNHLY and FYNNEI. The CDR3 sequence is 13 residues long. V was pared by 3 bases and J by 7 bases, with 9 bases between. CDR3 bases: TGTGCCAGCAGTGACAGGGGAGGTGAAAAACTGTTTTTT. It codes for CASSDRGGEKLFF.

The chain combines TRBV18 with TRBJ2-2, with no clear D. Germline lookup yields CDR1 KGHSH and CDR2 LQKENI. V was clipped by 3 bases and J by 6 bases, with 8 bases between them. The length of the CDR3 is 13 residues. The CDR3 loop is CASSPAGPGELFF. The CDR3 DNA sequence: TGTGCCAGCTCACCGGCTGGGCCCGGGGAGCTGTTTTTT. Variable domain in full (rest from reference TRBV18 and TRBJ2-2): NAGVMQNPRHLVRRRGQEARLRCSPMKGHSHVYWYRQLPEEGLKFMVYLQKENIIDESGMPKERFSAEFPKEGPSILRIQQVVRGDSAAYFCASSPAGPGELFFGEGSRLTVL.

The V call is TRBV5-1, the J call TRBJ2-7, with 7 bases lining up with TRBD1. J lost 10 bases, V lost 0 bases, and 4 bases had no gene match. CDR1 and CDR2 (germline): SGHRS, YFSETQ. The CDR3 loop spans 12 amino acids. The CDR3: CASSLVGTEQYF. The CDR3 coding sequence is TGCGCCAGCAGCTTGGTGGGGACAGAACAGTACTTC.

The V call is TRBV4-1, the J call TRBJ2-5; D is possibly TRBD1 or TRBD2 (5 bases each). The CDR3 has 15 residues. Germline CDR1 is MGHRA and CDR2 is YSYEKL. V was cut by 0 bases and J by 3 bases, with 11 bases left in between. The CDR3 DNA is TGCGCCAGCAGCCAAGATGGGGACGGGAAAGAGACCCAGTACTTC. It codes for CASSQDGDGKETQYF.

The CDR3 DNA reads as TGTGCCAGCAGCGGACAGGGCAGGGACGAGACCCAGTACTTC. It specifies CASSGQGRDETQYF. This sequence joins TRBV9 and TRBJ2-5, with 7 bases aligning to TRBD1. Germline V gene lookup returns CDR1 SGDLS and CDR2 YYNGEE. The CDR3 extends over 14 amino acids. V was clipped by 3 bases and J by 5 bases; unmatched bases: 7.

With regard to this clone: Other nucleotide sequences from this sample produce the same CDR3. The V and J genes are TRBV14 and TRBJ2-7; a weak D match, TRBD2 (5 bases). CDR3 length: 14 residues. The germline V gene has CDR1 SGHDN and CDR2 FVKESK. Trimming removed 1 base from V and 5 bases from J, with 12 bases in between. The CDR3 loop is CASSQAGGFHEQYF. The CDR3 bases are TGTGCCAGCAGCCAAGCCGGAGGTTTCCACGAGCAGTACTTC.

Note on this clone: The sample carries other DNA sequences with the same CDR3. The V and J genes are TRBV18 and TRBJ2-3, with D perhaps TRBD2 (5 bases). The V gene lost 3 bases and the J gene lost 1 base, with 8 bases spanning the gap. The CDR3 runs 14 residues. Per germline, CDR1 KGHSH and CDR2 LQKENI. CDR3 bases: TGTGCCAGCTCACCGCGGGTGGGCACAGATACGCAGTATTTT. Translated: CASSPRVGTDTQYF.